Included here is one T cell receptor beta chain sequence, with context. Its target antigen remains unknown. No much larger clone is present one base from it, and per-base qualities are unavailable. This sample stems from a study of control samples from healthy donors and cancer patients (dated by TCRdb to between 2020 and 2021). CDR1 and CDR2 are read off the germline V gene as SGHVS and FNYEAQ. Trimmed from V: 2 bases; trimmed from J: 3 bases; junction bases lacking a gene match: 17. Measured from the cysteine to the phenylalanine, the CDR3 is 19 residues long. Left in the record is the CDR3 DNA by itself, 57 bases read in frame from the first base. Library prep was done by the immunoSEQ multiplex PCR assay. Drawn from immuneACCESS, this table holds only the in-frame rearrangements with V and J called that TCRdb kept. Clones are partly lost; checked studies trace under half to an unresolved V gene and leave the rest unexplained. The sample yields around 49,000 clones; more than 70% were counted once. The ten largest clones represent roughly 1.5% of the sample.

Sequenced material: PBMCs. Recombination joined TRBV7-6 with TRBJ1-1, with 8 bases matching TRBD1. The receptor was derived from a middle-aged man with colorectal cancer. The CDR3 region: CASSLRWARVRGLDTEAFF. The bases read TGTGCCAGCAGCTTAAGGTGGGCAAGGGTCAGGGGGCTGGACACTGAAGCTTTCTTT.